A single TCR beta chain is shown here with its context. Its antigen is unknown. The assay was immunoSEQ multiplex PCR, and TCRdb's table has in-frame clones only and misses some. The sample has about 180,000 clones, around 90% seen once. The data belong to a study of T cell responses to AZD1222 COVID-19 vaccine. V was trimmed by 7 bases and J by 2 bases, leaving 12 bases between them. The CDR3 runs to 14 residues. The V gene's germline CDR1 is MDHEN and CDR2 SYDVKM. Second doses that came at about 4 or about 12 weeks were put together. General study results and limits: Repertoires were obtained only post-peak T cell response. The number of AZD1222 recipients seropositive at baseline was only 5 to 7.

The J gene is TRBJ1-3, the V gene TRBV28; TRBD1 might be the D (6 bases). The clonotype comes from an adult who received the AZD1222 COVID-19 vaccine. Specimen: peripheral blood, collected 28 days after the second AZD1222 dose. This chain's CDR3 is CASNSGGTGNTIYF. CDR3 DNA: TGTGCCAGCAACTCCGGGGGCACTGGAAACACCATATATTTT.